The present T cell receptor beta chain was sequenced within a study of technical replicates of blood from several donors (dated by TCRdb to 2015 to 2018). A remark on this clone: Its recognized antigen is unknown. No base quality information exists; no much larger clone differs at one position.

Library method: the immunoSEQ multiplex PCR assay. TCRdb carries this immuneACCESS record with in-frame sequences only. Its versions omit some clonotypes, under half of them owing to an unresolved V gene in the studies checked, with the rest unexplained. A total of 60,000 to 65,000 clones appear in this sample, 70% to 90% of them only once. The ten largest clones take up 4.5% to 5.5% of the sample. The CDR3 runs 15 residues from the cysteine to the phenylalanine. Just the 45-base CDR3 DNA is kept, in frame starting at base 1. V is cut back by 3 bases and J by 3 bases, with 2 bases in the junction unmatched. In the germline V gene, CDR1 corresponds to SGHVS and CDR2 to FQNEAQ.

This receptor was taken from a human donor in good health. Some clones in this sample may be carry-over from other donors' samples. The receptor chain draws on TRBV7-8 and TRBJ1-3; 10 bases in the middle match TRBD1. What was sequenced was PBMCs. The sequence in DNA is TGTGCCAGCAGCTTCCGGGACAGGGGTGGAAACACCATATATTTT. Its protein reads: CASSFRDRGGNTIYF.